The 21 T cell receptor beta chains below come from one sample, sequenced in a study of beta chain features in type 1 diabetes. Of the isolated RNA, all was reverse transcribed, and so the sequenced material was expressed TCRB transcripts. Here immunoSEQ multiplex PCR was the method, and the copy in TCRdb shows in-frame clones only, minus some. This repertoire shows some 230,000 clones, over 7.5% found once; its top ten account for just under 0.035%. The sample consisted of naive CD4+ T cells from blood. All receptors derive from a woman younger than 35 in good health.

This clone was picked up a small number of times. The genes are TRBV5-6 and TRBJ2-1; 9 nucleotides line up with TRBD1. This CDR3 region has 16 residues. With 4 bases clipped from V and 3 bases from J, the junction kept 8 bases outside the gene matches. Germline CDR1 is SGHDT and CDR2 is YYEEEE. CDR3 DNA sequence: TGTGCCAGCAGCCCTACCTGGGACAGGGTCTACAATGAGCAGTTCTTC. Translation gives CASSPTWDRVYNEQFF.

The V gene is TRBV18, the J gene TRBJ2-5; D remains ambiguous. The CDR3 is made up of 11 amino acids. V was cut by 6 bases and J by 0 bases, with 2 bases left in between. Germline V CDR1 and CDR2: KGHSH, LQKENI. CDR3 sequence: CASSDQETQYF. DNA of the CDR3: TGTGCCAGCTCCGACCAAGAGACCCAGTACTTC. Combining the CDR3 with reference TRBV18 and TRBJ2-5 gives the whole variable domain NAGVMQNPRHLVRRRGQEARLRCSPMKGHSHVYWYRQLPEEGLKFMVYLQKENIIDESGMPKERFSAEFPKEGPSILRIQQVVRGDSAAYFCASSDQETQYFGPGTRLLVL.

The chain recombines TRBV13 with TRBJ2-1; 9 nucleotides match TRBD2. The J segment lost 6 bases and the V segment lost 5 bases, leaving 5 bases of the junction unmatched. This CDR3 comprises 14 residues. CDR1 and CDR2 (germline): PRHDT, FYEKMQ (reference sequence). CDR3 residues: CASSRGRGGNEQFF. CDR3 DNA sequence: TGTGCCAGCAGCCGTGGGCGGGGGGGCAATGAGCAGTTCTTC.

The chain links TRBV5-1 to TRBJ2-2; 7 bases align to TRBD1. In germline, CDR1 is SGHRS, CDR2 YFSETQ. With 5 bases clipped from V and 3 bases from J, the junction kept 7 bases outside the gene matches. The CDR3 has 15 residues. CDR3 sequence (DNA): TGCGCCAGCAGGTCGACAGGGCAGGACACCGGGGAGCTGTTTTTT. Translating gives CASRSTGQDTGELFF.

The rearrangement links TRBV7-6 to TRBJ2-1, with 7 nucleotides matching TRBD1. This CDR3 spans 12 amino acids. V lost 5 bases and J lost 7; bases outside the gene matches: 2. CDR1 SGHVS and CDR2 FNYEAQ come from the germline V gene. For the CDR3, the DNA is TGTGCCAGCAGCCCACAGGGGAATGAGCAGTTCTTC. Its translation is CASSPQGNEQFF.

The V gene is TRBV7-3, the J gene TRBJ2-1; TRBD2 agrees at 12 bases. V gave up 6 bases and J gave up 4 bases; unmatched junction bases: 4. Germline assignment: CDR1 SGHTA and CDR2 FQGTGA. CDR3 length: 15 amino acids. CDR3 bases: TGTGCCAGCAGTCGGACTAGCGGGGAGTACAATGAGCAGTTCTTC. It is translated as CASSRTSGEYNEQFF.

This clone was counted between two and nine times. The V gene is TRBV18, the J gene TRBJ2-5; TRBD2 aligns across 8 bases. The V gene's germline CDR1 is KGHSH and CDR2 LQKENI. V shed 2 bases, J shed 4 bases, and the junction held 12 bases outside the gene matches. CDR3 length equals 17 residues. CDR3: CASSPTRSGSPSETQYF. The CDR3 DNA sequence: TGTGCCAGCTCACCAACACGGAGCGGGAGCCCGTCAGAGACCCAGTACTTC.

This chain uses TRBV9 with TRBJ2-2; no clear D gene. Trimming removed 2 bases from V and 0 bases from J, with 8 bases in between. The CDR3 contains 15 residues. Germline-derived CDR1 and CDR2 are SGDLS and YYNGEE. The CDR3 DNA reads as TGTGCCAGCAGCGTTTTCGACACGAACACCGGGGAGCTGTTTTTT. Residues: CASSVFDTNTGELFF.

A few counts support this clone. The chain recombines TRBV5-1 with TRBJ2-3; TRBD2 aligns across 11 bases. This CDR3 comprises 15 residues. Trimming cost V 0 bases and J 5 bases; bases outside gene matches: 2. Germline-derived CDR1 and CDR2 are SGHRS and YFSETQ. The CDR3 sequence: CASSLGTSGGDTQYF. CDR3 coding DNA: TGCGCCAGCAGCTTGGGAACTAGCGGGGGAGATACGCAGTATTTT.

In this sample, this clone turned up a few times. This chain joins TRBV11-2 and TRBJ2-1; unclear D gene. V was shortened by 3 bases and J by 0 bases, with 9 bases between the two germline ends. Germline V gives CDR1 SGHAT, CDR2 FQNNGV. The CDR3 is 15 amino acids. CDR3 coding DNA: TGTGCCAGCAGCTTCCGACAAAGCTCCTACAATGAGCAGTTCTTC. Amino acid sequence: CASSFRQSSYNEQFF.

CDR3: CASYFARANTGELFF. CDR3 DNA sequence: TGTGCCAGCTACTTCGCCAGGGCGAACACCGGGGAGCTGTTTTTT. The genes are TRBV27 and TRBJ2-2; D possibly corresponds to TRBD1 (5 bases). Trimming left V 8 bases short and J 0 bases short, with 13 bases between. This CDR3 comprises 15 residues. Germline loops: CDR1 MNHEY, CDR2 SMNVEV (reference sequence).

The chain links TRBV19 to TRBJ1-1; 7 bases map to TRBD1. Per the germline V gene, CDR1 is LNHDA and CDR2 is SQIVND (reference sequence). J lost 7 bases, V lost 7 bases, and 9 bases had no gene match. The CDR3 is made up of 13 amino acids. DNA of the CDR3: TGTGCCAGTACGGACAGGCAGCTTTATGAAGCTTTCTTT. Residues: CASTDRQLYEAFF.

A few counts support this clone. The V and J genes are TRBV25-1 and TRBJ1-3, with D perhaps TRBD1 (6 bases). The CDR3 has 15 amino acids. Germline V gene sequence: CDR1 MGHDK, CDR2 SYGVNS. V was shortened by 0 bases and J by 2 bases, with 8 bases between the two germline ends. The DNA of the CDR3 is TGTGCCAGCAGTGAATACAACAGGGCTGGAAACACCATATATTTT. Translated: CASSEYNRAGNTIYF.

Concerning this clone: This same CDR3 is encoded by further DNA sequences in the sample. The chain carries TRBV30 and TRBJ1-2; D is possibly TRBD1 (5 bases). The CDR3 sequence is 13 residues long. The ends were cut back, 0 bases at V and 2 bases at J, with 7 bases in the middle. The germline V gene has CDR1 GTSNPN and CDR2 SVGIG (reference sequence). Here the CDR3 DNA reads TGTGCCTGGAGTGTACGACAGAACTATGGCTACACCTTC. It specifies CAWSVRQNYGYTF.

The J gene is TRBJ2-1, the V gene TRBV5-4, with 9 bases aligning to TRBD2. The CDR3 is 16 amino acids. J lost 3 bases, V lost 3 bases, and 7 bases had no gene match. CDR1 and CDR2 from the germline V gene are SGHNT and YYREEE (reference sequence). This chain's CDR3 is CASSSPGRGGYNEQFF. DNA for the CDR3: TGTGCCAGCAGCTCTCCCGGGCGGGGGGGCTACAATGAGCAGTTCTTC.

The CDR3 DNA reads TGCGCCAGCAGCTCCCGGACAGGGGTCGACACTGAAGCTTTCTTT. Protein product: CASSSRTGVDTEAFF. The V and J genes are TRBV5-1 and TRBJ1-1, with TRBD1 matching 9 bases. The J segment lost 3 bases and the V segment lost 3 bases, leaving 6 bases of the junction unmatched. CDR1 is SGHRS, CDR2 YFSETQ, per germline. The length of the CDR3 is 15 residues.

The rearrangement joins TRBV7-6 to TRBJ1-5; D might be TRBD1 (5 bases). V was clipped by 1 base and J by 6 bases, with 19 bases between them. Germline assignment: CDR1 SGHVS and CDR2 FNYEAQ. The CDR3 runs to 17 residues. CDR3 in DNA: TGTGCCAGCAGCTTAGGGGTGGGGCAGGGACTGTCTCAGCCCCAGCATTTT. It translates to CASSLGVGQGLSQPQHF.

In this sample, this clone turned up a few times. The V and J genes are TRBV5-4 and TRBJ1-2, with D unresolved. Between the trimmed V and J ends, which lost 2 bases and 3 bases, there was a span of 17 bases. The CDR3 has 16 residues. The germline V gene has CDR1 SGHNT and CDR2 YYREEE (reference sequence). As DNA, the CDR3 is TGTGCCAGCAGCTTCAAAGTCGTTAAGGGAGACTATGGCTACACCTTC. Its protein product is CASSFKVVKGDYGYTF.

The CDR3 DNA reads TGTGCCAGCAGCGTAGGTAGAGTCACAGATACGCAGTATTTT. Translated: CASSVGRVTDTQYF. This chain uses TRBV9 with TRBJ2-3; D is undetermined. The V and J ends lost 0 bases and 2 bases respectively, with 7 bases between them. This CDR3 has 14 residues. Germline lookup yields CDR1 SGDLS and CDR2 YYNGEE.

This clone was seen more than once but under ten times. V is TRBV7-7 and J is TRBJ2-7; TRBD2 is a possible D gene (6 bases). This CDR3 spans 12 amino acids. Trimming stripped 5 bases from V and 7 bases from J, with 12 bases between. CDR1 SSHAT and CDR2 FNYEAQ come from the germline V gene (reference sequence). The CDR3 here is CASSQVAGEQYF. In DNA, the CDR3 is TGTGCCAGCAGCCAGGTGGCGGGGGAGCAGTACTTC.

This chain connects TRBV11-2 to TRBJ2-3; 11 bases fit TRBD2. This CDR3 contains 15 residues. Germline CDR1 and CDR2: SGHAT and FQNNGV. After removal of 3 bases from V and 3 bases from J, the junction contained 2 bases not matched to a gene. The CDR3 DNA is TGTGCCAGCAGCTTCCGGACTAGCGGGACAGATACGCAGTATTTT. Its translation: CASSFRTSGTDTQYF.